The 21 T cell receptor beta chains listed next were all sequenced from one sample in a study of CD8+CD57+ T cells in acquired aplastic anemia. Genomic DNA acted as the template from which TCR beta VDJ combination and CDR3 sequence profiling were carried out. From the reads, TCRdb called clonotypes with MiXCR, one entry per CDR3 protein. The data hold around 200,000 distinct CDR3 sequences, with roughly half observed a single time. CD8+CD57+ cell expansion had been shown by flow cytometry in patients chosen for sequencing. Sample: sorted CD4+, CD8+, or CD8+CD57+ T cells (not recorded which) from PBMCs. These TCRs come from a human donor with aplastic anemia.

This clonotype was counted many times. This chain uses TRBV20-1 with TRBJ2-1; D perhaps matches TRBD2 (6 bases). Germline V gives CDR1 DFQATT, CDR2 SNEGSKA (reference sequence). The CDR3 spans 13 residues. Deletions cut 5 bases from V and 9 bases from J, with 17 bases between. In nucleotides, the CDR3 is TGCAGTGCTGGAAAGGACGGAGCGGGTGAGCAGTTCTTC. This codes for CSAGKDGAGEQFF.

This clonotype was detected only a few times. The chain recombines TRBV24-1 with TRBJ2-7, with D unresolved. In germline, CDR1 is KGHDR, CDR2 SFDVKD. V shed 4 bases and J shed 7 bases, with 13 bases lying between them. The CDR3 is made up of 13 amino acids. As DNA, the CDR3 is TGTGCCACCAGTGACCTGGGCCGACCAGAGCAGTACTTC. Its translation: CATSDLGRPEQYF.

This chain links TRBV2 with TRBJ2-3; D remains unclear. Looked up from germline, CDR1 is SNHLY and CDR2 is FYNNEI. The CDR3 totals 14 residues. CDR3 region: CARDQVSSTDTQYF. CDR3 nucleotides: TGTGCTAGAGATCAAGTTTCTAGCACAGATACGCAGTATTTT.

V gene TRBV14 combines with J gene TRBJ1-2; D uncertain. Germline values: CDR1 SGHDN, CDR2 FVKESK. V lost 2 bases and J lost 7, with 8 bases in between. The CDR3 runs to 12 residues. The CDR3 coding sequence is TGTGCCAGCAGCCAACGCCCGGGTGGCTACACCTTC. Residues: CASSQRPGGYTF.

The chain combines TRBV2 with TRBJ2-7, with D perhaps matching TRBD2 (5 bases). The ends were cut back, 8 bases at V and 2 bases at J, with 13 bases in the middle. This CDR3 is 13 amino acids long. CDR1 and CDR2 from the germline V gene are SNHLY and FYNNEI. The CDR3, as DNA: TGTGCCAGCCATTTAGCGCTAACCTACGAGCAGTACTTC. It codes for CASHLALTYEQYF.

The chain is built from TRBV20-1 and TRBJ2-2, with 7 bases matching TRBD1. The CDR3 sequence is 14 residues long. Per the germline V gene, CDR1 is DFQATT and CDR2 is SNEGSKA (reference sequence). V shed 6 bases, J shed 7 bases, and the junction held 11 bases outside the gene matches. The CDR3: CSASETGFGGELFF. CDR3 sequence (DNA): TGCAGTGCGAGTGAGACAGGGTTCGGCGGGGAGCTGTTTTTT.

The CDR3 loop is CASGLGEGPNEQFF. As DNA, the CDR3 is TGTGCCAGCGGCCTCGGGGAAGGCCCCAATGAGCAGTTCTTC. The chain couples TRBV11-2 to TRBJ2-1; TRBD2 might be the D (5 bases). The CDR3 length is 14 residues. Germline assignment: CDR1 SGHAT and CDR2 FQNNGV. Trimming pared 8 bases from V and 6 bases from J, leaving 17 bases between.

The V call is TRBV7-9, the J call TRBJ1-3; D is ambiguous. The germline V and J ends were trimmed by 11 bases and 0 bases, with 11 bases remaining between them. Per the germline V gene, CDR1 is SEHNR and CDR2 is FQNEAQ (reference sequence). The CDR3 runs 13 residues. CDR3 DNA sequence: TGTGCCCCGCAGCCTTTCTCTGGAAACACCATATATTTT. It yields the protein CAPQPFSGNTIYF.

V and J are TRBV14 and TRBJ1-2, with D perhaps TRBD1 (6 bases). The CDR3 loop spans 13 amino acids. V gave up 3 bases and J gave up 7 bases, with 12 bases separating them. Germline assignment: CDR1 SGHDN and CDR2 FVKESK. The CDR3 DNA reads TGTGCCAGCAGCCACCTGGAGACAGGTGGCTACACCTTC. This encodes CASSHLETGGYTF.

The CDR3 loop is CASSSPTTQYF. The CDR3, as DNA: TGTGCCAGCAGTTCACCGACGACCCAGTACTTC. This rearrangement joins TRBV25-1 to TRBJ2-5, with D unresolved. The germline V gene has CDR1 MGHDK and CDR2 SYGVNS. The CDR3 extends over 11 amino acids. The V end was cut by 5 bases, the J end by 7 bases, with 8 bases between.

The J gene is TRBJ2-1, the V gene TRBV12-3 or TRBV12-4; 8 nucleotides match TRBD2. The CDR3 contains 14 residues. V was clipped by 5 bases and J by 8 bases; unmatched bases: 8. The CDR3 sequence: CASSPTSAGDEQFF. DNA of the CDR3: TGTGCCAGCAGTCCGACTAGCGCTGGGGATGAGCAGTTCTTC.

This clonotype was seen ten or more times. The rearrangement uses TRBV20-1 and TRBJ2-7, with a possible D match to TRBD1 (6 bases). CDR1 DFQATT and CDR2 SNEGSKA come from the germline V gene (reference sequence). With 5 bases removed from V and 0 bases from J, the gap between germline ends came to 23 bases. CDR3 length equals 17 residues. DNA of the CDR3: TGCAGTGCTCAACAGGGCGCGGTTAATAGGCTCTCCTACGAGCAGTACTTC. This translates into CSAQQGAVNRLSYEQYF.

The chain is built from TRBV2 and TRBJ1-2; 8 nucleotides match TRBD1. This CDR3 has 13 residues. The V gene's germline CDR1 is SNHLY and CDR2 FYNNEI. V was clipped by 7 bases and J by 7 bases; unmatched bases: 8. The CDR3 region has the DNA TGTGCCAGCATTGCGACAGGGGTAGGTGGCTACACCTTC. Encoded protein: CASIATGVGGYTF.

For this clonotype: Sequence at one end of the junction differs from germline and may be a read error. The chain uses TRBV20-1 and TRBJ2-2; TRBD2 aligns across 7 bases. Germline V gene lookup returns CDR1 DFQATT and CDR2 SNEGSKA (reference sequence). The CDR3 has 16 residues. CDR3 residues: CSAGPRRGKDTREPFF. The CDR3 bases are TGCAGTGCTGGCCCTCGGCGGGGGAAGGACACCAGGGAGCCGTTTTTT.

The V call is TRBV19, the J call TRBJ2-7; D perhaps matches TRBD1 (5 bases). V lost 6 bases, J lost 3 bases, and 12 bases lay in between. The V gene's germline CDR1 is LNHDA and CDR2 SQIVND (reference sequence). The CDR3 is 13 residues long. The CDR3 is CASSQSRGYEQYF. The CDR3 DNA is TGTGCCAGTAGCCAAAGTAGGGGCTACGAGCAGTACTTC.

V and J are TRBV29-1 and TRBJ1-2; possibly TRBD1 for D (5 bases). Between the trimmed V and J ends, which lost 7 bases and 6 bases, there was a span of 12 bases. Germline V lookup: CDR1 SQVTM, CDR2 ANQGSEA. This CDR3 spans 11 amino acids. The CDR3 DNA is TGCAGCGCAAAACAGGAAAATGGCTACACCTTC. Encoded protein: CSAKQENGYTF.

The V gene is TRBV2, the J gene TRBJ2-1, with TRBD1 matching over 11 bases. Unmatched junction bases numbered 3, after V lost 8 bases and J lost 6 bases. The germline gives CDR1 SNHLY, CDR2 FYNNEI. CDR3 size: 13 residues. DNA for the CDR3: TGTGCCAGCCGAGGGACAGGGGGCAATGAGCAGTTCTTC. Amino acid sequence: CASRGTGGNEQFF.

The CDR3 nucleotides read TGTGCCACTGCTCGGGGCAGGGGAAACGAGCAGTACTTC. It is translated as CATARGRGNEQYF. The chain combines TRBV24-1 with TRBJ2-7; D is perhaps TRBD1 (6 bases). V lost 10 bases, J lost 5 bases, and 17 bases lay in between. Germline V CDR1 and CDR2: KGHDR, SFDVKD. The length of the CDR3 is 13 residues.

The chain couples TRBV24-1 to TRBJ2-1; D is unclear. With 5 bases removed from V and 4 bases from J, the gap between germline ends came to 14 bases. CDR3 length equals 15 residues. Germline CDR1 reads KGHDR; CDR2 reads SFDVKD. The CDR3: CATSGIDGRYNEQFF. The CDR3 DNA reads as TGTGCCACCAGTGGGATCGACGGCCGATACAATGAGCAGTTCTTC.

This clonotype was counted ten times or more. This chain's CDR3 is CASSTRQGEAFF. The CDR3 DNA follows: TGTGCCAGCAGCACGAGACAGGGCGAAGCTTTCTTT. This chain joins TRBV5-8 and TRBJ1-1, with 7 positions matching TRBD1. J was trimmed by 8 bases and V by 4 bases; bases with no gene match: 5. The CDR3 loop spans 12 amino acids. Germline-derived CDR1 and CDR2 are SGHTS and YDEGEE.

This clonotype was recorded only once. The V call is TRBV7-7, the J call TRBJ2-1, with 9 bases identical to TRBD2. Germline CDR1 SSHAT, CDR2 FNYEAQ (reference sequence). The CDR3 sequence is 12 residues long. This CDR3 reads CASFSGSNEQFF. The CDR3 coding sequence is TGTGCTAGCTTTAGCGGGAGCAATGAGCAGTTCTTC.